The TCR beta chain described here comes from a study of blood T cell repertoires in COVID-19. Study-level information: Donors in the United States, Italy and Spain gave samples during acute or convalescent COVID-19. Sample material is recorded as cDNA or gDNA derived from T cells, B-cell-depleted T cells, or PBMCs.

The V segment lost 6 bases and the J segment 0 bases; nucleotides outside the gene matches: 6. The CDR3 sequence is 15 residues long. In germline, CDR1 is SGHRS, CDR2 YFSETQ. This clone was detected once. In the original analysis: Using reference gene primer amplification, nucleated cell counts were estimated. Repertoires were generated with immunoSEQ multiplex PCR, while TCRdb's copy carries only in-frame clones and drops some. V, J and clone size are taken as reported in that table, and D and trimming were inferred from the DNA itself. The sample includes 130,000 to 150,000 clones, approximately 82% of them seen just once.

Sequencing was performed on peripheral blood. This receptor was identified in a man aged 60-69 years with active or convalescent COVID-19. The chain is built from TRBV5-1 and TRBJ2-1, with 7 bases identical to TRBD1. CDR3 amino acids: CASTRDRRSYNEQFF. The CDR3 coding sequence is TGCGCCAGCACCAGGGACAGACGCTCCTACAATGAGCAGTTCTTC.